These 4 T cell receptor beta chains originate from one sample sequenced in a study of blood T cell repertoires in COVID-19. Generated by immunoSEQ multiplex PCR, the TCRdb table keeps only in-frame clones and is missing some. Of roughly 150,000 clones detected, around 82% appear once; the ten largest clones hold 8% to 13%. Specimen: peripheral blood. These receptors originate from a man between 60 and 75 years old with active or convalescent COVID-19.

The rearrangement links TRBV9 to TRBJ1-3; a weak D match, TRBD1 (5 bases). Germline V CDR1 and CDR2: SGDLS, YYNGEE. This CDR3 is 14 amino acids long. Between the trimmed V and J ends, which lost 4 bases and 0 bases, there was a span of 8 bases. The CDR3 sequence: CASSSQVSGNTIYF. CDR3 DNA: TGTGCCAGCAGCTCACAGGTCTCTGGAAACACCATATATTTT.

This clone has a single count. The genes are TRBV7-2 and TRBJ2-1; 9 positions agree with TRBD2. Germline V gene sequence: CDR1 SGHTA, CDR2 FQGNSA. The CDR3 sequence is 15 residues long. The V and J ends lost 1 base and 7 bases, in that order; junction bases with no gene match: 5. Here the CDR3 reads CASSLVGLATNEQFF. Here the CDR3 DNA reads TGTGCCAGCAGCTTAGTCGGACTAGCGACGAATGAGCAGTTCTTC. The whole variable domain, remainder taken from reference TRBV7-2 and TRBJ2-1, is GAGVSQSPSNKVTEKGKDVELRCDPISGHTALYWYRQSLGQGLEFLIYFQGNSAPDKSGLPSDRFSAERTGGSVSTLTIQRTQQEDSAVYLCASSLVGLATNEQFFGPGTRLTVL.

The V and J genes are TRBV19 and TRBJ1-6; a possible D gene is TRBD1 (6 bases). There are 15 residues in the CDR3. Germline V CDR1 and CDR2: LNHDA, SQIVND (reference sequence). V was pared by 5 bases and J by 9 bases, with 17 bases between. The CDR3 reads CASSYRGALFSPLHF. Here the CDR3 DNA reads TGTGCCAGTAGTTATCGGGGGGCCTTATTTTCACCCCTCCACTTT.

This sequence joins TRBV10-1 and TRBJ2-7; 7 bases are shared with TRBD2. This CDR3 spans 15 amino acids. V lost 4 bases and J lost 2; bases outside the gene matches: 8. Germline V gene data show CDR1 as WNHNN and CDR2 as SYGVQD (reference sequence). The CDR3 region is CASSGGLMGTYEQYF. The DNA of the CDR3 is TGCGCCAGCAGTGGGGGACTAATGGGCACCTACGAGCAGTACTTC.